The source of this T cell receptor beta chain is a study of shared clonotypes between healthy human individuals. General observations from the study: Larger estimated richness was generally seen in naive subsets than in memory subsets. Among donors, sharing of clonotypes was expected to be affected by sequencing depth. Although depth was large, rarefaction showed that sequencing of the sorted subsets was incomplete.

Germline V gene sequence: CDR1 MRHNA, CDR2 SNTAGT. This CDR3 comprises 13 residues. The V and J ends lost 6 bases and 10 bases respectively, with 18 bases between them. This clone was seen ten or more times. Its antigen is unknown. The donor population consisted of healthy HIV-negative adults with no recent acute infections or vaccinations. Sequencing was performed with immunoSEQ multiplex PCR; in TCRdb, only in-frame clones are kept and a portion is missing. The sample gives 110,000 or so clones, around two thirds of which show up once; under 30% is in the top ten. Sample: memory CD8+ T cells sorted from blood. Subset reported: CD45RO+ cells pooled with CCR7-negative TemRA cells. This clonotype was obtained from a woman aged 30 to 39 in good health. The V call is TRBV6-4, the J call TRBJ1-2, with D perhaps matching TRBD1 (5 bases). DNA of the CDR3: TGTGCCAGCAGCCTCGGGACCCTAAGCGTCTACACCTTC. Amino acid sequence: CASSLGTLSVYTF.